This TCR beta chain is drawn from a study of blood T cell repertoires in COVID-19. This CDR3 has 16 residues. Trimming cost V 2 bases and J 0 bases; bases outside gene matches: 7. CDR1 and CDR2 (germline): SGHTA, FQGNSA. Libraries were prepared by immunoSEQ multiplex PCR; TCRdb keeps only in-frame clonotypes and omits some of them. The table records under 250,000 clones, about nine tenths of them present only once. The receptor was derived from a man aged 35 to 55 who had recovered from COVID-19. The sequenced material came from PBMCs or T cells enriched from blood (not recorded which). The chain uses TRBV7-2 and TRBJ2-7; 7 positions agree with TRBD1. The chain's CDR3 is CASSLTPTGSSYEQYF. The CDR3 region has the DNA TGTGCCAGCAGCTTAACGCCGACAGGGAGCTCCTACGAGCAGTACTTC.